This record looks at one T cell receptor (beta chain) sequence and its context. Its target is unknown. Primers used in a second PCR of about 7 to 11 cycles were a sample-barcoded 5' primer and a J-beta primer mix. TCRdb ran MiXCR on the 5' RACE reads and lists one entry per CDR3 protein. This table holds around 800,000 distinct CDR3 sequences, roughly 26% found once. The CDR3 runs to 16 residues. The junction had 11 bases not matched to a gene; V was cut back by 6 bases and J by 4 bases. Germline CDR1 is SQVTM and CDR2 is ANQGSEA. These data are taken from a study of blood T cells in healthy people across ages. Study observations and caveats: Diversity of TCR beta correlated strongly with naive T cell percentage.

Separately, the same data were catalogued under a study of T cells of mothers and their children. That source adds: The study sampled three healthy Caucasian mothers and their six children.

Sequencing input: blood. The chain joins TRBV29-1 to TRBJ2-1, with 11 bases matching TRBD2. This receptor was obtained from a boy between 5 and 17 years old in good health. The chain's CDR3 is CSVVELAGGDYNEQFF. Written as DNA, the CDR3 is TGCAGCGTGGTCGAGTTAGCGGGGGGGGATTACAATGAGCAGTTCTTC.